This section outlines one T cell receptor (beta chain) sequence together with its context. The target antigen is unknown. No conserved phenylalanine or tryptophan ends this CDR3, so it is likely a read error. The record originates from a study of breast tumors, draining lymph nodes, adjacent tissues. CDR3 length equals 13 residues. V was pared by 6 bases and J by 2 bases, with 11 bases between. The V gene's germline CDR1 is MNHNY and CDR2 SVGAGI (reference sequence). Study-wide findings and caveats: Most tumor T cells seemingly derive from lymph node, then expand in tumor. Tumor TCR diversity was below lymph nodes but above nontumor tissue. Tumor T cell lymph node origin was a supported hypothesis, not proven. Luminal-like breast cancer showed significantly greater tumor-nontumor repertoire similarity than basal-like breast cancer did.

TCRdb reanalysed the multiplex PCR reads using MiXCR and keeps one entry per CDR3 protein. The sample contains fewer than 150,000 distinct CDR3 sequences, 20% to 25% of which appear only once. Breast cancer patients provided tissue from their axillary draining lymph nodes. Sequenced sample: axillary lymph node tissue. This clonotype was obtained from a female donor with breast cancer. Some clones in this sample may be carry-over from other donors' samples. The rearrangement links TRBV6-6 to TRBJ2-7; D tentatively reads TRBD1 or TRBD2 (5 bases each). As DNA, the CDR3 is TGTGCCAGCAGCCGGGACCTAGCCTACGAGCAGTACCTC. It is translated as CASSRDLAYEQYL.